Here is one T cell receptor (beta chain) with its context. One end of the junction fails to match germline, which may point to a read error. Patients' cancers were locally advanced or metastatic urothelial carcinomas. This entry comes from a study of PD-L1 blockade in urothelial cancer. Overall study: Most patients, about 85% of the roughly 30, were males with bladder-origin cancer. Reported median T cell count for blood samples was 120,000 to 150,000.

Some clones are missing from TCRdb's copy, which holds only in-frame ones; the method was immunoSEQ multiplex PCR. The repertoire has tens of thousands of clones, 70% to 85% of them found once; the top ten carry roughly 18%. The germline gives CDR1 MDHEN, CDR2 SYDVKM. The CDR3 has 12 amino acids. The rearrangement uses TRBV28 and TRBJ1-5; no reliable D call. This sample comprised PBMCs, obtained around atezolizumab (anti-PD-L1) treatment. The receptor's source is a man aged 55-75 years with urothelial cancer. CDR3 residues: CASSVGLRTPIF. CDR3 DNA sequence: TGTGCCAGCAGTGTTGGTTTACGAACCCCTATCTTT.